This is a list of T cell receptor beta chains from one sample in a study of identical twins. TCRdb passed the 5' RACE reads through MiXCR, listing each CDR3 protein once. Of fewer than 650,000 distinct CDR3 sequences listed, just under 10% are singletons. The sample also formed part of further work on yellow fever vaccine responses in identical twins.

The sample comprised PBMCs. The receptors originated from a woman aged 18 to 35 in good health. Both conserved end residues are part of each CDR3. The order of the fields is CDR3 length, J gene, V gene, clone size, D gene, CDR3 protein, CDR3 DNA. A D gene is named only where the DNA matches it firmly. Expanded clones are given a class, and other clones once, few, many or no size at all.

17 | TRBJ2-6 | TRBV6-1 | few | TRBD1 | CASANPRTGAGANVLTF | TGTGCCAGCGCGAACCCGCGGACAGGGGCTGGGGCCAACGTCCTGACTTTC
14 | TRBJ2-7 | TRBV12-3/TRBV12-4 | many | TRBD2 | CASSFLAGNYEQYF | TGTGCCAGCAGTTTCCTAGCGGGTAACTACGAGCAGTACTTC
14 | TRBJ2-1 | TRBV7-2 | few | . | CASSLSNSHNEQFF | TGTGCCAGCAGCTTATCCAACAGCCACAATGAGCAGTTCTTC
11 | TRBJ2-1 | TRBV5-8 | . | TRBD2 | CAISGGLATIF | TGTGCCATCAGCGGTGGACTAGCGACGATCTTC
15 | TRBJ2-1 | TRBV5-6 | many | TRBD2 | CASSLASGGANEQFF | TGTGCCAGCAGCTTGGCAAGCGGGGGGGCCAATGAGCAGTTCTTC
14 | TRBJ2-3 | TRBV7-3 | . | . | CASSLFSPVDTQYF | TGTGCCAGCAGCTTATTTAGCCCGGTGGATACGCAGTATTTT
16 | TRBJ2-3 | TRBV9 | . | TRBD2 | CASSEIGRGDWDTQYF | TGTGCCAGCAGCGAAATCGGGCGGGGGGATTGGGATACGCAGTATTTT
13 | TRBJ2-3 | TRBV7-9 | few | . | CASSLLRADTQYF | TGTGCCAGCAGCTTGCTTCGGGCAGATACGCAGTATTTT
15 | TRBJ1-2 | TRBV6-1 | many | . | CASSEWAGINYGYTF | TGTGCCAGCAGTGAATGGGCAGGGATTAACTATGGCTACACCTTC
13 | TRBJ1-5 | TRBV7-9 | . | TRBD1 | CASSLDRDEPQHF | TGTGCCAGCAGCCTAGACAGGGACGAGCCCCAGCATTTT
14 | TRBJ2-6 | TRBV3-1 | many | . | CASSERTGANVLTF | TGTGCCAGCAGCGAAAGGACTGGGGCCAACGTCCTGACTTTC
15 | TRBJ2-7 | TRBV27 | . | . | CASSLLGGGGYEQYF | TGTGCCAGCAGTTTATTAGGCGGGGGCGGGTACGAGCAGTACTTC
14 | TRBJ2-5 | TRBV28 | few | . | CASSEDYNLGTQYF | TGTGCCAGCAGTGAGGACTATAACCTGGGGACCCAGTACTTC
15 | TRBJ1-2 | TRBV7-9 | . | . | CASSLQPVRGDGYTF | TGTGCCAGCAGCTTACAGCCGGTGCGGGGGGACGGCTACACCTTC
15 | TRBJ2-1 | TRBV18 | many | . | CASSPDMGGGNEQFF | TGTGCCAGCTCACCCGACATGGGTGGTGGCAATGAGCAGTTCTTC
13 | TRBJ2-3 | TRBV27 | . | . | CASSFGHTDTQYF | TGTGCCAGCAGTTTCGGCCACACAGATACGCAGTATTTT
16 | TRBJ2-7 | TRBV4-3 | . | . | CASSQDSDTSYYEQYF | TGCGCCAGCAGCCAAGATTCGGACACTAGTTACTACGAGCAGTACTTC
15 | TRBJ2-2 | TRBV7-2 | few | . | CASSPWTAGRGELFF | TGTGCCAGCAGCCCCTGGACAGCGGGGAGGGGGGAGCTGTTTTTT
12 | TRBJ2-7 | TRBV12-3/TRBV12-4 | few | . | CASSPIWNEQYF | TGTGCCAGCAGCCCAATATGGAACGAGCAGTACTTC
13 | TRBJ1-1 | TRBV6-6 | many | TRBD1 | CASSLGQGVEAFF | TGTGCCAGCAGTTTAGGGCAGGGGGTTGAAGCTTTCTTT
14 | TRBJ2-5 | TRBV5-1 | many | TRBD2 | CASSSGGLQETQYF | TGCGCCAGCAGTAGCGGGGGGCTTCAAGAGACCCAGTACTTC
15 | TRBJ2-4 | TRBV11-2 | few | . | CASSHDTLAKNIQYF | TGTGCCAGCAGCCACGACACATTAGCCAAAAACATTCAGTACTTC
13 | TRBJ1-2 | TRBV7-2 | . | . | CASSLSPMGGYTF | TGTGCCAGCAGCCTCAGTCCCATGGGTGGCTACACCTTC
17 | TRBJ2-4 | TRBV12-3/TRBV12-4 | many | . | CASSPDWGLLAKNIQYF | TGTGCCAGCAGTCCAGATTGGGGGCTTCTAGCCAAAAACATTCAGTACTTC
17 | TRBJ2-2 | TRBV12-3/TRBV12-4 | . | TRBD1 | CASSLEIGTGVTGELFF | TGTGCCAGCAGCCTGGAGATTGGGACAGGGGTCACCGGGGAGCTGTTTTTT
13 | TRBJ2-3 | TRBV29-1 | . | TRBD1 | CSVEVGGADTQYF | TGCAGCGTTGAAGTAGGGGGCGCAGATACGCAGTATTTT
16 | TRBJ2-7 | TRBV10-2 | . | . | CASSESAGTGSYEQYF | TGCGCCAGCAGTGAGTCGGCGGGAACGGGGTCCTACGAGCAGTACTTC
13 | TRBJ2-1 | TRBV30 | few | TRBD2 | CAWSALAGYEQFF | TGTGCCTGGAGCGCACTAGCGGGATATGAGCAGTTCTTC
17 | TRBJ2-7 | TRBV14 | many | TRBD1 | CASSQVNRPGQYYEQYF | TGTGCCAGCAGCCAAGTTAATAGGCCGGGACAGTACTACGAGCAGTACTTC
14 | TRBJ2-3 | TRBV27 | few | TRBD2 | CASITSGSTDTQYF | TGTGCCAGCATTACTAGCGGCTCCACAGATACGCAGTATTTT
16 | TRBJ2-1 | TRBV7-3 | . | TRBD2 | CASSYQGLAALNEQFF | TGTGCCAGCAGCTACCAGGGACTAGCGGCCCTCAATGAGCAGTTCTTC
18 | TRBJ2-7 | TRBV12-3/TRBV12-4 | . | . | CTSSPPLPGSLTSYEQYF | TGTACCAGCAGCCCCCCCCTGCCAGGTTCACTCACAAGTTACGAGCAGTACTTC
15 | TRBJ2-5 | TRBV5-1 | many | TRBD1 | CASSSGRGLQETQYF | TGCGCCAGCAGCTCGGGCAGGGGGCTCCAAGAGACCCAGTACTTC
16 | TRBJ2-1 | TRBV18 | many | TRBD2 | CASSDPGLALINEQFF | TGTGCCAGCTCAGATCCGGGACTAGCGCTTATAAATGAGCAGTTCTTC
13 | TRBJ2-1 | TRBV29-1 | . | TRBD1 | CSVNGQGGNEQFF | TGCAGCGTAAACGGACAGGGCGGGAATGAGCAGTTCTTC
12 | TRBJ2-7 | TRBV12-3/TRBV12-4 | . | . | CARSPVGNEQYF | TGTGCCAGAAGTCCCGTGGGAAACGAGCAGTACTTC
15 | TRBJ2-5 | TRBV7-2 | . | . | CASTLAATVQETQYF | TGTGCCAGCACCCTCGCGGCAACCGTCCAAGAGACCCAGTACTTC